These T cell receptor beta chains were read from a single sample in a study of blood T cells in healthy people across ages. TCRdb recomputed calls from the 5' RACE reads with MiXCR, one row per CDR3 protein. The repertoire holds 800,000 or so distinct CDR3 sequences, with about 25% as singletons. The sample was also reused in another study, on T cells of mothers and their children.

The sequencing input was blood. The receptor source for this set is a boy between 10 and 17 years old in good health. The CDR3 runs from the conserved cysteine through the conserved F or W.

j_call: TRBJ2-7
v_call: TRBV6-2/TRBV6-3
cdr3_aa: CASTKMWTVKEGSYEQYF

j_call: TRBJ2-5
v_call: TRBV7-6
cdr3_aa: CASSLGLEGQTQYF

j_call: TRBJ2-5
v_call: TRBV29-1
cdr3_aa: CSASFTSGQETQYF

j_call: TRBJ2-4
v_call: TRBV20-1
cdr3_aa: CSAQTSGGAWENIQYF

j_call: TRBJ2-5
v_call: TRBV4-1
cdr3_aa: CASSQEPGTAIQETQYF

j_call: TRBJ2-1
v_call: TRBV29-1
cdr3_aa: CSVENPSGGENEQFF

j_call: TRBJ2-1
v_call: TRBV5-1
cdr3_aa: CASSLGAGGWNEQFF

j_call: TRBJ2-3
v_call: TRBV29-1
cdr3_aa: CSVEGLSSFTDTQYF

j_call: TRBJ2-7
v_call: TRBV12-3/TRBV12-4
cdr3_aa: CASRTSASYEQYF

j_call: TRBJ2-1
v_call: TRBV25-1
cdr3_aa: CASSDARGTGTYNEQFF

j_call: TRBJ2-7
v_call: TRBV27
cdr3_aa: CASSLPELNEQYF

j_call: TRBJ2-1
v_call: TRBV12-3/TRBV12-4
cdr3_aa: CASSSISNEQFF

j_call: TRBJ2-7
v_call: TRBV20-1
cdr3_aa: CSARGLAKNEQYF

j_call: TRBJ1-4
v_call: TRBV27
cdr3_aa: CASSFSGNGEKLFF

j_call: TRBJ2-5
v_call: TRBV12-3/TRBV12-4
cdr3_aa: CASSRDAGETQYF

j_call: TRBJ2-3
v_call: TRBV29-1
cdr3_aa: CGVDMGTDTQYF

j_call: NA
v_call: TRBV7-3
cdr3_aa: CASSWGLGPYEQYF